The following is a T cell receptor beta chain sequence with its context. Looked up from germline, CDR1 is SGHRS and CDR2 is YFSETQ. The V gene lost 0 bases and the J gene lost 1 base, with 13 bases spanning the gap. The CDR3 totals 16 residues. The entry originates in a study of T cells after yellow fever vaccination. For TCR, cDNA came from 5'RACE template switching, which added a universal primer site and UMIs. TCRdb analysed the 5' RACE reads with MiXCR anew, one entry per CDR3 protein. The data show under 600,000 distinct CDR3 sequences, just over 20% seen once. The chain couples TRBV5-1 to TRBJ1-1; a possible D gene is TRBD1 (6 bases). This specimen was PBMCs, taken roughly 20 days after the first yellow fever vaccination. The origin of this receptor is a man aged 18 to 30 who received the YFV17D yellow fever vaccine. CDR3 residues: CASSLGSGGANTEAFF. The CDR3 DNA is TGCGCCAGCAGCTTGGGATCCGGGGGGGCGAACACTGAAGCTTTCTTT.